The 24 T cell receptor beta chains below were found in one sample sequenced in a study of T cells in women clearing cervical HPV infection. Using immunoSEQ multiplex PCR, the repertoire was profiled, and TCRdb retains in-frame clones only, with some absent. Its listing shows fewer than 40,000 clones. The source material was blood buffy coat. Receptors were obtained from a woman aged 18-69 years with a cervical HPV16 infection that either progressed to CIN3+ or cleared (not recorded which).

In the case of this clone: The read ends 3 residues early relative to the CDR3; the germline J gene fills the gap. The chain combines TRBV2 with TRBJ2-3; TRBD2 is a possible D gene (5 bases). Germline V gene data show CDR1 as SNHLY and CDR2 as FYNNEI. The V and J ends lost 4 bases and 1 base respectively, with 15 bases between them. The CDR3 consists of 16 residues. The covered CDR3 bases are TGTGCCAGCAGTGGGTGGCCGAGGGCCGGCACAGATACG. Residues: CASSGWPRAGTDT. In full, the CDR3 is CASSGWPRAGTDTQYF.

As regards this clone: Coverage ceases 3 residues before the CDR3 finishes, and the germline J gene fills in the end. The V and J genes are TRBV5-4 and TRBJ2-5; D may be TRBD2 (5 bases). Germline lookup yields CDR1 SGHNT and CDR2 YYREEE (reference sequence). The V gene lost 1 base and the J gene lost 3 bases, with 10 bases spanning the gap. This CDR3 has 14 residues. The CDR3 bases that were read are TGTGCCAGCAGCTTGAAACGGGGTGAAGAGACC. It encodes CASSLKRGEET. In full, the CDR3 reads CASSLKRGEETQYF. Looking up the rest from reference TRBV5-4 and TRBJ2-5 gives the full variable domain: ETGVTQSPTHLIKTRGQQVTLRCSSQSGHNTVSWYQQALGQGPQFIFQYYREEENGRGNFPPRFSGLQFPNYSSELNVNALELDDSALYLCASSLKRGEETQYFGPGTRLLVL.

On this clone itself: Read data end 3 residues before the CDR3 end; the end is taken from the germline J gene. V usage is TRBV5-1 and J usage is TRBJ2-1; 11 bases are shared with TRBD1. V gave up 0 bases and J gave up 6 bases; unmatched junction bases: 2. The CDR3 covers 15 residues. CDR1 and CDR2 (germline): SGHRS, YFSETQ. CDR3 region: CASSLGTGGSNEQFF. Partial CDR3 DNA: TGCGCCAGCAGCTTGGGGACAGGGGGCAGCAATGAG. The variable domain in full, with the rest retrieved from reference TRBV5-1 and TRBJ2-1, is KAGVTQTPRYLIKTRGQQVTLSCSPISGHRSVSWYQQTPGQGLQFLFEYFSETQRNKGNFPGRFSGRQFSNSRSEMNVSTLELGDSALYLCASSLGTGGSNEQFFGPGTRLTVL.

Incomplete CDR3 DNA: TGTGCCAGCAGGAAAGACAGTAATCAGCCG. Amino acid sequence: CASRKDSNQP. The whole CDR3 reads CASRKDSNQPQYF. This chain joins TRBV2 and TRBJ2-3, with a possible D match to TRBD1 (5 bases). Read coverage stops 3 residues before the CDR3 terminus; the germline J gene supplies the remainder. The CDR3 is made up of 13 amino acids. CDR1 is SNHLY and CDR2 is FYNNEI in the germline V gene.

A word on this clone: The missing CDR3 end, 3 residues past where the read stops, is filled in from the germline J gene. V is TRBV2 and J is TRBJ2-7; 8 nucleotides align to TRBD2. This CDR3 region has 14 residues. Looked up from germline, CDR1 is SNHLY and CDR2 is FYNNEI. The trim removed 6 bases at V and 0 bases at J, leaving 4 bases unmatched. Incomplete CDR3 DNA: TGTGCCAGCAGACGGGAGGGGAGCTCCTACGAG. Translation gives CASRREGSSYE. The whole CDR3 sequence is CASRREGSSYEQYF.

The covered CDR3 bases are TGCAGCGTTCTAACTAGCGGTTCATCCTACGAG. Translating it yields CSVLTSGSSYE. From start to end, the CDR3 is CSVLTSGSSYEQYF. This rearrangement joins TRBV29-1 to TRBJ2-7; 8 bases are shared with TRBD2. The read stops 3 residues short of the end of the CDR3; the missing end is completed from the germline J gene. The CDR3 spans 14 residues. Germline loops: CDR1 SQVTM, CDR2 ANQGSEA. V lost 5 bases and J lost 1; bases outside the gene matches: 7.

CDR3: CASSSQGLTYEQYF. The sequenced CDR3 bases are TGCGCCAGCAGCTCGCAGGGGCTCACCTACGAG. The chain couples TRBV5-1 to TRBJ2-7; possible D gene TRBD1, 6 bases. The CDR3 end is not reached by the read, which stops 3 residues before it; the germline J gene fills it in. V lost 3 bases and J 2 bases, leaving 12 bases between the germline ends. Germline-derived CDR1 and CDR2 are SGHRS and YFSETQ. This CDR3 is 14 amino acids long.

As for this clone: The missing CDR3 end, 3 residues past where the read stops, is filled in from the germline J gene. V is TRBV5-1 and J is TRBJ2-3; TRBD2 matches at 10 bases. The CDR3 length is 20 residues. Trimming cost V 0 bases and J 2 bases; bases outside gene matches: 15. Germline CDR1 reads SGHRS; CDR2 reads YFSETQ. CDR3 sequence: CASSLENRAASGSPTDTQYF. The CDR3 DNA, read in part, is TGCGCCAGCAGCTTGGAAAACAGGGCGGCTAGCGGGAGCCCCACAGATACG.

On this clone itself: The DNA ends 3 residues before the CDR3 does, and the rest of the CDR3 is filled in from the germline J gene. The V call is TRBV5-6, the J call TRBJ1-1; perhaps TRBD1 as D (6 bases). This CDR3 region has 15 residues. Germline V CDR1 and CDR2: SGHDT, YYEEEE. The sequenced part of the CDR3 DNA is TGTGCCAGCAGCTTAACCGGGACAACGGGCTGGGAG. Encoded protein: CASSLTGTTGWE. The entire CDR3 protein reads CASSLTGTTGWEAFF.

To note about this clone: The CDR3 end falls 3 residues outside the read, so it is completed with the germline J gene. The V and J genes are TRBV18 and TRBJ1-2; TRBD1 is a possible D gene (5 bases). Germline V gene sequence: CDR1 KGHSH, CDR2 LQKENI. The CDR3 has 15 amino acids. The V gene lost 3 bases and the J gene lost 3 bases, with 14 bases spanning the gap. The sequenced CDR3 bases are TGTGCCAGCTCACCGCCCGGCAGGGACTACTATGGC. This codes for CASSPPGRDYYG. The whole CDR3 protein is CASSPPGRDYYGYTF.

On this clone: The missing CDR3 end, 3 residues past where the read stops, is filled in from the germline J gene. The V gene is TRBV5-1, the J gene TRBJ2-5, with a tentative D call TRBD2 (5 bases). Germline V lookup: CDR1 SGHRS, CDR2 YFSETQ. This CDR3 is built from 14 residues. The germline V and J ends were trimmed by 5 bases and 3 bases, with 14 bases remaining between them. The CDR3 here is CASRIAPYEETQYF. The covered CDR3 bases are TGCGCCAGCAGGATAGCGCCGTACGAAGAGACC. Variable domain in full (rest from reference TRBV5-1 and TRBJ2-5): KAGVTQTPRYLIKTRGQQVTLSCSPISGHRSVSWYQQTPGQGLQFLFEYFSETQRNKGNFPGRFSGRQFSNSRSEMNVSTLELGDSALYLCASRIAPYEETQYFGPGTRLLVL.

About this clone itself: The missing CDR3 end, 3 residues past where the read stops, is filled in from the germline J gene. The chain links TRBV2 to TRBJ2-2; D perhaps matches TRBD1 (5 bases). The CDR3 runs to 15 residues. Germline CDR1 reads SNHLY; CDR2 reads FYNNEI. The sequenced part of the CDR3 DNA is TGTGCCAGCAACAAGGGGATCTCTGGGGCCAACGTG. Translating gives CASNKGISGANV. The whole CDR3 sequence reads CASNKGISGANVLFF. Supplemented by reference TRBV2 and TRBJ2-2, the full variable domain reads EPEVTQTPSHQVTQMGQEVILRCVPISNHLYFYWYRQILGQKVEFLVSFYNNEISEKSEIFDDQFSVERPDGSNFTLKIRSTKLEDSAMYFCASNKGISGANVLFFGEGSRLTVL.

A word on this clone: One junction end disagrees with the germline gene, perhaps due to a read error. With the read ending 3 residues before the CDR3 end, the germline J gene is used to fill in that end. The V call is TRBV2, the J call TRBJ2-7; 7 nucleotides agree with TRBD1. The germline V gene has CDR1 SNHLY and CDR2 FYNNEI. This CDR3 has 14 residues. CDR3 residues: CASKDRAKTYEQYF. The sequenced CDR3 bases are TGTGCGAGCAAAGACAGGGCTAAAACCTACGAG.

Note on this clone: With the read ending 3 residues before the CDR3 end, the germline J gene is used to fill in that end. This rearrangement joins TRBV7-8 to TRBJ2-2, with TRBD1 as a possible D gene (5 bases). CDR1 is SGHVS and CDR2 is FQNEAQ in the germline V gene. The CDR3 sequence is 14 residues long. The CDR3 here is CASSTGRNNSPLFF. The sequenced CDR3 bases are TGTGCCAGCAGCACAGGACGGAATAATTCACCG. Full variable domain (missing parts from reference TRBV7-8 and TRBJ2-2): GAGVSQSPRYKVAKRGQDVALRCDPISGHVSLFWYQQALGQGPEFLTYFQNEAQLDKSGLPSDRFFAERPEGSVSTLKIQRTQQEDSAVYLCASSTGRNNSPLFFGEGSRLTVL.

Concerning this clone itself: The read finishes 3 residues shy of the CDR3 end, and the germline J gene is used to complete it. The gene calls are TRBV29-1 and TRBJ2-1; 7 positions match TRBD1. CDR3 size: 14 residues. Unmatched junction bases numbered 11, after V lost 6 bases and J lost 6 bases. Germline CDR1 SQVTM, CDR2 ANQGSEA. The CDR3 loop is CSVQRGTVGNEQFF. CDR3 DNA, as far as it was read: TGCAGCGTCCAAAGGGGGACAGTGGGCAATGAG.

Points on this clone: The read is 3 residues too short to cover the CDR3 end, so that end is filled in from the germline J gene. The V and J genes are TRBV10-3 and TRBJ1-1, with D tentatively TRBD1 (5 bases). The V and J ends lost 4 bases and 0 bases respectively, with 18 bases between them. The CDR3 consists of 17 residues. Germline-derived CDR1 and CDR2 are ENHRY and SYGVKD. This CDR3 is CAISGGTDKTLNTEAFF. The covered CDR3 bases are TGTGCCATCAGTGGAGGTACGGACAAGACATTGAACACTGAA.

In the case of this clone: Coverage ceases 3 residues before the CDR3 finishes, and the germline J gene fills in the end. The chain couples TRBV5-1 to TRBJ2-5, with D uncertain. The CDR3 runs to 14 residues. The V end was cut by 0 bases, the J end by 1 base, with 7 bases between. Germline CDR1 and CDR2: SGHRS and YFSETQ. Here the CDR3 reads CASSLVSIQETQYF. The CDR3 bases that were read are TGCGCCAGCAGCTTGGTTTCCATCCAAGAGACC.

As concerns this clone: The sequence runs out 3 residues before the end of the CDR3; the remainder is reconstructed from the germline J gene. V and J are TRBV7-9 and TRBJ1-2; unclear D gene. Germline CDR1 and CDR2: SEHNR and FQNEAQ (reference sequence). The CDR3 extends over 12 amino acids. CDR3 DNA (partial): TGTGCCAGCAGCTCTAACAGAGACGAC. It codes for CASSSNRDD. The complete CDR3 protein is CASSSNRDDYTF.

Comment on this clone: The read terminates 3 residues before the CDR3 end, so the remaining end is supplied by the germline J gene. The chain couples TRBV5-1 to TRBJ1-1, with 7 bases lining up with TRBD1. Germline V gene lookup returns CDR1 SGHRS and CDR2 YFSETQ. J was trimmed by 0 bases and V by 6 bases; bases with no gene match: 5. The CDR3 consists of 14 residues. This CDR3 reads CASKPGQMNTEAFF. CDR3 bases read: TGCGCCAGCAAACCGGGACAGATGAACACTGAA. Filled out from reference TRBV5-1 and TRBJ1-1, the complete variable domain reads KAGVTQTPRYLIKTRGQQVTLSCSPISGHRSVSWYQQTPGQGLQFLFEYFSETQRNKGNFPGRFSGRQFSNSRSEMNVSTLELGDSALYLCASKPGQMNTEAFFGQGTRLTVV.

In the case of this clone: The missing CDR3 end, 3 residues past where the read stops, is filled in from the germline J gene. The genes are TRBV2 and TRBJ2-7; 12 nucleotides agree with TRBD2. The CDR3 has 16 residues. The V gene end was trimmed by 3 bases and the J gene end by 4 bases; junction bases not matched to a gene: 7. The germline CDR1 and CDR2 sequences are SNHLY and FYNNEI. The CDR3 sequence is CASSEWMTSGSYEQYF. CDR3 DNA (partial): TGTGCCAGCAGTGAGTGGATGACTAGCGGGAGTTACGAG.

Points on this clone: The DNA ends 3 residues before the CDR3 does, and the rest of the CDR3 is filled in from the germline J gene. V usage is TRBV14 and J usage is TRBJ1-6; TRBD1 matches 9 bases. Germline CDR1 reads SGHDN; CDR2 reads FVKESK. CDR3 length: 16 residues. The V and J ends lost 4 bases and 7 bases, in that order; junction bases with no gene match: 8. The CDR3 bases that were read are TGTGCCAGCAGCCTGGGACAGGGAAGAAGGAATTCACCC. Protein sequence: CASSLGQGRRNSP. The whole CDR3 sequence is CASSLGQGRRNSPLHF.

The CDR3 protein is CASSYGSSGSSTDTQYF. Partial CDR3 DNA: TGTGCCAGCAGTTACGGGTCTAGCGGGAGTAGCACAGATACG. This rearrangement joins TRBV6-2 or TRBV6-3 to TRBJ2-3, with 10 bases identical to TRBD2. With the read ending 3 residues before the CDR3 end, the germline J gene is used to fill in that end. Germline CDR1 MNHEY, CDR2 SVGEGT. The CDR3 is 17 residues long. With V trimmed by 2 bases and J by 0 bases, 5 bases remained unmatched.

Note on this clone: The read stops 3 residues short of the end of the CDR3; the missing end is completed from the germline J gene. The gene calls are TRBV7-9 and TRBJ2-3; 10 nucleotides line up with TRBD2. Germline-derived CDR1 and CDR2 are SEHNR and FQNEAQ (reference sequence). V gave up 2 bases and J gave up 1 base; unmatched junction bases: 0. This CDR3 is built from 15 residues. The sequenced CDR3 bases are TGTGCCAGCAGCTTACTAGCGGGAGGCACAGATACG. Its translation is CASSLLAGGTDT. The whole CDR3 region reads CASSLLAGGTDTQYF.

Notes on this clone: The read ends 3 residues before the CDR3 terminus; that terminus is restored from the germline J gene. The chain links TRBV19 to TRBJ1-1; 10 bases are shared with TRBD1. Unmatched junction bases numbered 5, after V lost 1 base and J lost 3 bases. Per germline, CDR1 LNHDA and CDR2 SQIVND (reference sequence). The CDR3 is 16 residues long. CDR3 in amino acids: CASSIGQGAGDTEAFF. Partial CDR3 DNA: TGTGCCAGTAGTATAGGACAGGGGGCCGGGGACACTGAA.